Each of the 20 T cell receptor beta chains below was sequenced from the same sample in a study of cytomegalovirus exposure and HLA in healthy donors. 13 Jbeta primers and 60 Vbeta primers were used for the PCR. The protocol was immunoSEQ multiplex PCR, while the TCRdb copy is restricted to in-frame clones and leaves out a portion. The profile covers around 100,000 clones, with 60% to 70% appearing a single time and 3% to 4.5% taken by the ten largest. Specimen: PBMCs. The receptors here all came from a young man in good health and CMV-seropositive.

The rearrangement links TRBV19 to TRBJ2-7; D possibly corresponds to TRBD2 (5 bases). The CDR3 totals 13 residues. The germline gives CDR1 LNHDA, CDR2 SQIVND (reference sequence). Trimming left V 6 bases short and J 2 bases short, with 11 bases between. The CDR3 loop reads CASRRESTYEQYF. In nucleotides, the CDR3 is TGTGCCAGTAGAAGGGAGAGCACCTACGAGCAGTACTTC.

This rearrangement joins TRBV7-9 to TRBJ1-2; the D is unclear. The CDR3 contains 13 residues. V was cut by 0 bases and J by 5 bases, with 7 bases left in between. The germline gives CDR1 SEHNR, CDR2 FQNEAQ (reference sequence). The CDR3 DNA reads TGTGCCAGCAGCTTAGCGTTGGCATATGGCTACACCTTC. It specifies CASSLALAYGYTF.

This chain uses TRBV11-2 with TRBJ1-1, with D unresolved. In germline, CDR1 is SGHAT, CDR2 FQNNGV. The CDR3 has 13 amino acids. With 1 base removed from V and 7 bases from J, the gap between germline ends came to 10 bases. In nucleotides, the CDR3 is TGTGCCAGCAGCTTAGTTGTCGAGATTGAAGCTTTCTTT. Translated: CASSLVVEIEAFF.

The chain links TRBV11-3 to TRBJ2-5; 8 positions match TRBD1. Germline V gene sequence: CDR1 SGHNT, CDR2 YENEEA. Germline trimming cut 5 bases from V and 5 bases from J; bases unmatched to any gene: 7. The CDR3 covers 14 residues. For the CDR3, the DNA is TGTGCCAGCAGCGCGGCAGGGGGCACGGAGACCCAGTACTTC. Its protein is CASSAAGGTETQYF.

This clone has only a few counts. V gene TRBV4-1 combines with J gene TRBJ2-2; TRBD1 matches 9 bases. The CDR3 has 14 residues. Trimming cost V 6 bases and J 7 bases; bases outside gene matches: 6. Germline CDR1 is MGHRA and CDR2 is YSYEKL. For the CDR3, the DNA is TGCGCCAGCAGTTGGGACAGGGATATCGGGGAGCTGTTTTTT. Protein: CASSWDRDIGELFF.

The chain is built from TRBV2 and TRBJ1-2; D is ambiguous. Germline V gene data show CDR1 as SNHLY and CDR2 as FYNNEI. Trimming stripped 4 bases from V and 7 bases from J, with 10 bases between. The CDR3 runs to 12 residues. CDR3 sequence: CASSAVRVGYTF. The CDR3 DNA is TGTGCCAGCAGTGCCGTCCGTGTTGGCTACACCTTC.

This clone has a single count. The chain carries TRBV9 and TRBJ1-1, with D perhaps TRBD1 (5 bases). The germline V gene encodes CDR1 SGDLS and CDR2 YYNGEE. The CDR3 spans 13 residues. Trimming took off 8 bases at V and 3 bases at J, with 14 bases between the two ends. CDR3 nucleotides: TGTGCCAGTTCGGGGGGGAAGGACACTGAAGCTTTCTTT. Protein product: CASSGGKDTEAFF.

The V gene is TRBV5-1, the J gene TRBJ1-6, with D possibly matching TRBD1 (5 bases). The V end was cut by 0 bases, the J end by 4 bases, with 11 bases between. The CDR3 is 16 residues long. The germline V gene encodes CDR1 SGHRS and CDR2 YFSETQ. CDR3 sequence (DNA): TGCGCCAGCAGCTTGGCCGGGTCAGGGTATAATTCACCCCTCCACTTT. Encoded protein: CASSLAGSGYNSPLHF.

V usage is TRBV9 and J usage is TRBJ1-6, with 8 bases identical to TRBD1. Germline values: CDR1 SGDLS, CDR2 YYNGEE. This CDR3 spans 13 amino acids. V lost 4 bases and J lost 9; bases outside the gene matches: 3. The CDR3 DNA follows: TGTGCCAGCAGCCGAACAGGGGGTTCACCCCTCCACTTT. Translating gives CASSRTGGSPLHF.

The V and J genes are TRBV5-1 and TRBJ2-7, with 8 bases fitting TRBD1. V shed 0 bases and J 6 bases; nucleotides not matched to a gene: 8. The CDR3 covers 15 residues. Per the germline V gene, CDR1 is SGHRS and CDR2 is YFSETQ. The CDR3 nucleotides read TGCGCCAGCAGCTTGGAAGGGACAGGACCCCTCGAGCAGTACTTC. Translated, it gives CASSLEGTGPLEQYF.

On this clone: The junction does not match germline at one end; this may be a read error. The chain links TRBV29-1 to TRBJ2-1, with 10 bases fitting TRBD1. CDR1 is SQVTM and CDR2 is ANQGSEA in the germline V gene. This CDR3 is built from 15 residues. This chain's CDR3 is CSVSSGTGVLSEQFF. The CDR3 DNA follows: TGTAGCGTGAGTTCTGGGACAGGGGTTTTGAGTGAGCAGTTCTTC.

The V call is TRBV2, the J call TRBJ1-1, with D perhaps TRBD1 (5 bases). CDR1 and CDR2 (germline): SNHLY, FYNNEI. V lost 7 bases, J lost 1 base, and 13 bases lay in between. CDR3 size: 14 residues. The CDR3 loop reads CASTTQGSNTEAFF. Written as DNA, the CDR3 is TGTGCCAGCACCACGCAGGGATCGAACACTGAAGCTTTCTTT. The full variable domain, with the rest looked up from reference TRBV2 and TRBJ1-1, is EPEVTQTPSHQVTQMGQEVILRCVPISNHLYFYWYRQILGQKVEFLVSFYNNEISEKSEIFDDQFSVERPDGSNFTLKIRSTKLEDSAMYFCASTTQGSNTEAFFGQGTRLTVV.

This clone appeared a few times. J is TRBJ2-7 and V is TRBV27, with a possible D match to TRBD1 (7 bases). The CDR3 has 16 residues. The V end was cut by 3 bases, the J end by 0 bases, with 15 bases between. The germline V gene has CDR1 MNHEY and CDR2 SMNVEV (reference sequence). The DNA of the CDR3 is TGTGCCAGCAGTTTTTCAGGGGGGACGATCTCCTACGAGCAGTACTTC. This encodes CASSFSGGTISYEQYF.

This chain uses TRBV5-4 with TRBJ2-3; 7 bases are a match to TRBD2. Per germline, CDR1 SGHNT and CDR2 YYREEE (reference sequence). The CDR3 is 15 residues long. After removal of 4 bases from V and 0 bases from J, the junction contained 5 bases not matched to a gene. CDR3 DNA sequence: TGTGCCAGCAGCCCGCTAGCGGCTAGCACAGATACGCAGTATTTT. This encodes CASSPLAASTDTQYF.

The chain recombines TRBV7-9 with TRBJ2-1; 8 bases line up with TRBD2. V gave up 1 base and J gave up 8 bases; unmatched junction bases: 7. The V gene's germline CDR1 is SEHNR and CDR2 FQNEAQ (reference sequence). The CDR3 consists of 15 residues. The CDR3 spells CASSLGAFGGDEQFF. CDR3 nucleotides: TGTGCCAGCAGCTTAGGGGCCTTCGGGGGGGATGAGCAGTTCTTC.

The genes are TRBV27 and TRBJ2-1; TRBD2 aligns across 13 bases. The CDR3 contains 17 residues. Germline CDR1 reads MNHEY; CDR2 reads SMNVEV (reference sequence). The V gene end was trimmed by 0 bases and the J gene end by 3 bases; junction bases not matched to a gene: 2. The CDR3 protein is CASSLSGTSGVYNEQFF. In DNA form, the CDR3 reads TGTGCCAGCAGTTTATCTGGGACTAGCGGGGTCTACAATGAGCAGTTCTTC.

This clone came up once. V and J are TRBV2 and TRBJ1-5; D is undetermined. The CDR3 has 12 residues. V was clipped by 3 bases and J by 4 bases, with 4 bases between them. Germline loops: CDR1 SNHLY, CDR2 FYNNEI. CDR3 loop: CASSDQNQPQHF. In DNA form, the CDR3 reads TGTGCCAGCAGTGACCAGAATCAGCCCCAGCATTTT. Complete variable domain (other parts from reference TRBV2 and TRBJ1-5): EPEVTQTPSHQVTQMGQEVILRCVPISNHLYFYWYRQILGQKVEFLVSFYNNEISEKSEIFDDQFSVERPDGSNFTLKIRSTKLEDSAMYFCASSDQNQPQHFGDGTRLSIL.

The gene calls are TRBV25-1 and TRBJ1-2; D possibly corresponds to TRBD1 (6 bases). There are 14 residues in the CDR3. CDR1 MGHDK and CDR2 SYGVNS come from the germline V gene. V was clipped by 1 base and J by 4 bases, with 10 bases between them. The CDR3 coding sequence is TGTGCCAGCAGTGAATTTGGGGGCGTCTATGGCTACACCTTC. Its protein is CASSEFGGVYGYTF.

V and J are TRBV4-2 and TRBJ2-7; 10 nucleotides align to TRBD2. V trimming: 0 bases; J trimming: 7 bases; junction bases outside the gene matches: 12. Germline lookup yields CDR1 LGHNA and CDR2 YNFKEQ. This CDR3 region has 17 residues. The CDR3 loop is CASSQDPWASGGREQYF. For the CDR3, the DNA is TGTGCCAGCAGCCAAGATCCATGGGCTAGCGGGGGTCGGGAGCAGTACTTC.

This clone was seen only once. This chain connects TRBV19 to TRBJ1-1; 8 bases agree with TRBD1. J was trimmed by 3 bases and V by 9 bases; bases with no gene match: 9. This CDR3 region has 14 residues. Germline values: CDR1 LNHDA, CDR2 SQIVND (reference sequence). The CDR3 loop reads CASLDRGSDTEAFF. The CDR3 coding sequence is TGTGCCAGCCTTGACAGGGGATCGGACACTGAAGCTTTCTTT. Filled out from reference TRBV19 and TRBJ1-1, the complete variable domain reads DGGITQSPKYLFRKEGQNVTLSCEQNLNHDAMYWYRQDPGQGLRLIYYSQIVNDFQKGDIAEGYSVSREKKESFPLTVTSAQKNPTAFYLCASLDRGSDTEAFFGQGTRLTVV.